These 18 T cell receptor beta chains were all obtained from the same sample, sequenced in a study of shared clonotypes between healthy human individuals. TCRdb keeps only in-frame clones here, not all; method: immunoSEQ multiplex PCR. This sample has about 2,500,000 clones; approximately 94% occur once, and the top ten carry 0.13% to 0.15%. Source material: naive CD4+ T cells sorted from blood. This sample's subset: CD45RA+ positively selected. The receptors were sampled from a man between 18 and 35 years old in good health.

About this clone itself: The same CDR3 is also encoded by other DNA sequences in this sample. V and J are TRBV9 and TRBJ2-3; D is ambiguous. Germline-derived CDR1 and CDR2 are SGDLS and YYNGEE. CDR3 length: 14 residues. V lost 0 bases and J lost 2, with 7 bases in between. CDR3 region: CASSVGSLTDTQYF. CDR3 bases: TGTGCCAGCAGCGTAGGGTCCCTCACAGATACGCAGTATTTT.

The CDR3 is CASSIGASSTEAFF. In nucleotides, the CDR3 is TGTGCCAGTAGTATCGGAGCCTCAAGCACTGAAGCTTTCTTT. The chain joins TRBV19 to TRBJ1-1; no firm D call. The CDR3 consists of 14 residues. CDR1 LNHDA and CDR2 SQIVND come from the germline V gene (reference sequence). V lost 3 bases to trimming and J lost 4 bases, with 12 bases between them.

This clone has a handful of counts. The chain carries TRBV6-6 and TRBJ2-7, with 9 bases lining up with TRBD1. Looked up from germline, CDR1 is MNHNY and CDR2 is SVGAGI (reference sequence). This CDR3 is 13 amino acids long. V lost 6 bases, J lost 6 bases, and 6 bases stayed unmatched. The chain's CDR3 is CASSPTGGREQYF. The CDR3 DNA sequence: TGTGCCAGCAGCCCTACAGGGGGCCGCGAGCAGTACTTC.

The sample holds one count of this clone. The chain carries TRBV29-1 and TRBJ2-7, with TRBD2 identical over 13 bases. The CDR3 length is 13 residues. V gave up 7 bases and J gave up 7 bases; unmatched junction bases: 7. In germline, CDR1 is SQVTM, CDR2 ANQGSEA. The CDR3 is CSAWVGLAGEQYF. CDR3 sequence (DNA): TGCAGCGCCTGGGTGGGACTAGCGGGAGAGCAGTACTTC.

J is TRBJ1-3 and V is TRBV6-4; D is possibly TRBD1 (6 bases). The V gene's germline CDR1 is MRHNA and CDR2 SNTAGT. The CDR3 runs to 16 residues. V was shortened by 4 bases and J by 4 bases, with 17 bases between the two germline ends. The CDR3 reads CASSGVRGIRGNTIYF. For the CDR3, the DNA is TGTGCCAGCAGTGGGGTAAGGGGGATTAGAGGAAACACCATATATTTT.

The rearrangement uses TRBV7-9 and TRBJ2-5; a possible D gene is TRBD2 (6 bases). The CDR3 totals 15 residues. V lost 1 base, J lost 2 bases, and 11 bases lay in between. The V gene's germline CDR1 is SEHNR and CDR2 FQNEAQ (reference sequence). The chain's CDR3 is CASSLGTTLQETQYF. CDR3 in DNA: TGTGCCAGCAGCTTAGGGACTACACTACAAGAGACCCAGTACTTC.

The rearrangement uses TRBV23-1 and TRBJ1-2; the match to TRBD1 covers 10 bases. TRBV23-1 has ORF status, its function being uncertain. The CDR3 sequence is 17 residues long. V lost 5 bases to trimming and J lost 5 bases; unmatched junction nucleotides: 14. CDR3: CASSKRPGTGVLYGYTF. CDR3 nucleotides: TGCGCCAGCAGTAAAAGGCCGGGGACAGGGGTACTATATGGCTACACCTTC.

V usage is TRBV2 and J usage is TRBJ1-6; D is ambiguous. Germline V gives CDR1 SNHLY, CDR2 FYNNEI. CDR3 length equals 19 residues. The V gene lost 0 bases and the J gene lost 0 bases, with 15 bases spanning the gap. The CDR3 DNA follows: TGTGCCAGCAGTGAAGCAATGCAGCCCTGGGGCTCCTATAATTCACCCCTCCACTTT. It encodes CASSEAMQPWGSYNSPLHF.

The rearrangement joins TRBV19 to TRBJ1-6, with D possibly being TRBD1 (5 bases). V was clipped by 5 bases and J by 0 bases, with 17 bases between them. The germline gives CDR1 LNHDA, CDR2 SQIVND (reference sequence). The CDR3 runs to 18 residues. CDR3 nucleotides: TGTGCCAGTAGTGCTCCCCCGGGGACGAGCTCCTATAATTCACCCCTCCACTTT. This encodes CASSAPPGTSSYNSPLHF. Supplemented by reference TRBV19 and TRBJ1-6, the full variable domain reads DGGITQSPKYLFRKEGQNVTLSCEQNLNHDAMYWYRQDPGQGLRLIYYSQIVNDFQKGDIAEGYSVSREKKESFPLTVTSAQKNPTAFYLCASSAPPGTSSYNSPLHFGNGTRLTVT.

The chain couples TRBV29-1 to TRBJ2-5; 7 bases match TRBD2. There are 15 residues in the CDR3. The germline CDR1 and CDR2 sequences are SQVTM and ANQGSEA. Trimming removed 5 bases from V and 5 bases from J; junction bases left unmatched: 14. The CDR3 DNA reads TGCAGCGTTTTTGGTGGGAGGGCCTCGGGGGAGACCCAGTACTTC. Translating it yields CSVFGGRASGETQYF.

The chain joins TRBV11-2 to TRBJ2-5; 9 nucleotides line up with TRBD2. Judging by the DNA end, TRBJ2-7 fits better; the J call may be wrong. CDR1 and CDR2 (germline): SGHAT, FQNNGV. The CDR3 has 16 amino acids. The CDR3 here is CASSRGLASLTYEQYF. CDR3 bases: TGTGCCAGCAGCCGTGGACTAGCGAGTTTAACCTACGAGCAGTACTTC.

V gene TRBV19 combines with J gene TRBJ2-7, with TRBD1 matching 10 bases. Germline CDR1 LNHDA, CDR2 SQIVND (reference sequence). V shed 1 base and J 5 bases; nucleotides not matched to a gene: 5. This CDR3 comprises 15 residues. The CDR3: CASSIGGTGVDEQYF. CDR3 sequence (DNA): TGTGCCAGTAGTATAGGAGGGACAGGGGTCGACGAGCAGTACTTC.

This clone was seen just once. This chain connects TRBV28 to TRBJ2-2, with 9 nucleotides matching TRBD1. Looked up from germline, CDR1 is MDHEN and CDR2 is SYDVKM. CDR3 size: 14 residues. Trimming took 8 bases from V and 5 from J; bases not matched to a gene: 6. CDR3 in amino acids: CASLTGGATGELFF. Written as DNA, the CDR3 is TGTGCCAGCCTAACAGGGGGCGCGACCGGGGAGCTGTTTTTT. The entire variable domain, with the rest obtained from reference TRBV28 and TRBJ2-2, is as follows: DVKVTQSSRYLVKRTGEKVFLECVQDMDHENMFWYRQDPGLGLRLIYFSYDVKMKEKGDIPEGYSVSREKKERFSLILESASTNQTSMYLCASLTGGATGELFFGEGSRLTVL.

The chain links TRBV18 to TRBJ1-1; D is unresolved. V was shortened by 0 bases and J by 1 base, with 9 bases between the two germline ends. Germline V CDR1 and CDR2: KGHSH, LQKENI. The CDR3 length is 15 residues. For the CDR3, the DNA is TGTGCCAGCTCACCACCGGGTCGGCAGAACACTGAAGCTTTCTTT. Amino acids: CASSPPGRQNTEAFF.

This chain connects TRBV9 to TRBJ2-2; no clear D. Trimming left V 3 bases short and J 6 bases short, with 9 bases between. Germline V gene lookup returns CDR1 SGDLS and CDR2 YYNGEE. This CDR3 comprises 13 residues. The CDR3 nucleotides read TGTGCCAGCAGCGCTCACGGAGCCGGGGAGCTGTTTTTT. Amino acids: CASSAHGAGELFF. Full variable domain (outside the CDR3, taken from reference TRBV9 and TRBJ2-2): DSGVTQTPKHLITATGQRVTLRCSPRSGDLSVYWYQQSLDQGLQFLIQYYNGEERAKGNILERFSAQQFPDLHSELNLSSLELGDSALYFCASSAHGAGELFFGEGSRLTVL.

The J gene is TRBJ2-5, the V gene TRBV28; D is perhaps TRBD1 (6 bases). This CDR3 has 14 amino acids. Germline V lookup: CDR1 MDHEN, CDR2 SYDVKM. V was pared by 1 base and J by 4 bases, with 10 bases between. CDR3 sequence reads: CASSLSGVAETQYF. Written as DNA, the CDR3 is TGTGCCAGCAGTTTATCAGGGGTGGCAGAGACCCAGTACTTC.

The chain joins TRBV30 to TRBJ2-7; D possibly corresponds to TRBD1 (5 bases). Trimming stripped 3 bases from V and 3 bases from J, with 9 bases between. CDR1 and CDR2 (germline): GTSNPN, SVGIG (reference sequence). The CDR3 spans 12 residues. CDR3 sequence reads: CAWSLRDYEQYF. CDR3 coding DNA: TGTGCCTGGAGCCTCAGGGACTACGAGCAGTACTTC.

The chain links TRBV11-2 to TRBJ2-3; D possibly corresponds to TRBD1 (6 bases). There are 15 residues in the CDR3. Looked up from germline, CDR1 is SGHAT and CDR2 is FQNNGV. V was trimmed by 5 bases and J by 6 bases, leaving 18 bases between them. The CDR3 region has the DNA TGTGCCAGCAGCCGACAAACAGGGATGTTCGATACGCAGTATTTT. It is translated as CASSRQTGMFDTQYF.